This T cell receptor (beta chain) is from a study of shared clonotypes between healthy human individuals. Whole-study findings and limits: Read depth was anticipated to influence clonotype sharing among donors. About 5% was the fraction of naive CD4 clonotypes found shared across a handful of donors.

The V and J ends lost 5 bases and 10 bases respectively, with 14 bases between them. Germline V gives CDR1 MNHEY, CDR2 SMNVEV (reference sequence). The length of the CDR3 is 12 residues. Concerning this clone: Its antigen is not known.

Only in-frame clones appear in the TCRdb table, and some are missing; sequencing was by immunoSEQ multiplex PCR. This sample carries roughly 2,500,000 clones, over 85% of them seen once, and the ten largest clones take 0.36%. Sequencing was done on a sample of naive CD4+ T cells from PBMCs. The subset is: CD45RA+ positively selected. The clonotype was recovered from a man younger than 30 in good health. Some clones in this sample may be carry-over from other donors' samples. The V call is TRBV27, the J call TRBJ1-1; D not resolved. The CDR3 sequence is CASSAEDRLAFF. For the CDR3, the DNA is TGTGCCAGCAGTGCAGAGGACCGATTAGCTTTCTTT.